The entry below describes one T cell receptor (beta chain). Trimming stripped 4 bases from V and 7 bases from J, with 19 bases between. From germline, CDR1 is SGHDN and CDR2 FVKESK. The CDR3 has 15 amino acids. Healthy Caucasian individuals from Russia aged roughly 6 to 90 were enrolled as donors. Sample-barcoded 5' priming and a J-beta primer mix drove a second PCR of about 6 to 11 cycles. MiXCR was run by TCRdb on the 5' RACE reads, yielding one entry per CDR3 protein. The sample records some 1.4 million distinct CDR3 sequences, around 39% being singletons. The entry originates in a study of blood T cells in healthy people across ages.

The sequence was collected from a woman under 30 in good health. Sequenced material: blood. J is TRBJ1-2 and V is TRBV14; TRBD1 is a possible D gene (6 bases). CDR3 sequence (DNA): TGTGCCAGCAGCCGTCGGGCAGGGGAAATAGGTGGCTACACCTTC. Amino acid sequence: CASSRRAGEIGGYTF. Together with reference TRBV14 and TRBJ1-2, the CDR3 gives the full variable domain: EAGVTQFPSHSVIEKGQTVTLRCDPISGHDNLYWYRRVMGKEIKFLLHFVKESKQDESGMPNNRFLAERTGGTYSTLKVQPAELEDSGVYFCASSRRAGEIGGYTFGSGTRLTVV.